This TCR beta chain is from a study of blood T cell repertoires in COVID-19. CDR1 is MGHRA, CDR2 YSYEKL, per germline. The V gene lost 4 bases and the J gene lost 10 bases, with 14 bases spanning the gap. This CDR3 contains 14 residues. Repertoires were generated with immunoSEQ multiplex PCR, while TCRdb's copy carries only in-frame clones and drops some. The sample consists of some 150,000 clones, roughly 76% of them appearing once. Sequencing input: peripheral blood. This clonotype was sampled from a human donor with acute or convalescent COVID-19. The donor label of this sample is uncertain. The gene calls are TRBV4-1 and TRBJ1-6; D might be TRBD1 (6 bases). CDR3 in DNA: TGCGCCAGCAGCCCGTCCCCAGGGGCCTCACCCCTCCACTTT. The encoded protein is CASSPSPGASPLHF.